This T cell receptor (beta chain) comes out of a study of cytomegalovirus exposure and HLA in healthy donors. The PCR contained 60 Vbeta and 13 Jbeta primers. Generated by immunoSEQ multiplex PCR, the TCRdb table keeps only in-frame clones and is missing some. The table has roughly 100,000 clones, around 77% seen once. This CDR3 contains 14 residues. Trimming took off 5 bases at V and 4 bases at J, with 12 bases between the two ends. The germline gives CDR1 SGHRS, CDR2 YFSETQ. The receptor comes from a female donor in good health and CMV-seronegative. The specimen sequenced was PBMCs. The chain employs TRBV5-1 and TRBJ1-4; unclear D gene. The CDR3 sequence is CASRDGRDNEKLFF. CDR3 DNA sequence: TGCGCCAGCAGAGACGGGAGGGATAATGAAAAACTGTTTTTT.